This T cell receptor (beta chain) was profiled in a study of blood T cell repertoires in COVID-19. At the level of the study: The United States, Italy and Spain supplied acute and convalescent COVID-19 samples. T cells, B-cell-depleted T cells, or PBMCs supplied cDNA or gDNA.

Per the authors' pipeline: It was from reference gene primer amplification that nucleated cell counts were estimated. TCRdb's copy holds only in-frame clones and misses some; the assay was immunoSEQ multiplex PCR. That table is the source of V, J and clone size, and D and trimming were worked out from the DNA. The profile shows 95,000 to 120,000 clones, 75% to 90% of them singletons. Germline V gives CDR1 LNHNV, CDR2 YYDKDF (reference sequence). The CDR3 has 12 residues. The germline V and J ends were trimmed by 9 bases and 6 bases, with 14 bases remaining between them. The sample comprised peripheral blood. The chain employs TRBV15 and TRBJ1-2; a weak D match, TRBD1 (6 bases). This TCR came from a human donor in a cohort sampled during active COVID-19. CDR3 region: CATAGGAHGYTF. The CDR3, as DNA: TGTGCCACGGCCGGGGGGGCTCATGGCTACACCTTC.